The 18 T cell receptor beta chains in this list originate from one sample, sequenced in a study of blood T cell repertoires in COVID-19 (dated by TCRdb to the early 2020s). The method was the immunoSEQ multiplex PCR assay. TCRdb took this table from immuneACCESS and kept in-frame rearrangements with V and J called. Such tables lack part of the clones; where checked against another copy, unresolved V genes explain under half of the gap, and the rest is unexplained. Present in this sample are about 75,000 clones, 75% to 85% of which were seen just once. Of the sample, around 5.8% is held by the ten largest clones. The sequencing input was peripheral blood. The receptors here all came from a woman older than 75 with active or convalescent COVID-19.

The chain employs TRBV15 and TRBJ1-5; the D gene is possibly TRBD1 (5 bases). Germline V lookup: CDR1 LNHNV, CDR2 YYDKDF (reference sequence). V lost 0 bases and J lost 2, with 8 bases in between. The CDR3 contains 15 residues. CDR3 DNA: TGTGCCACCAGCAGAGATAGGGGTCGCAATCAGCCCCAGCATTTT. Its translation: CATSRDRGRNQPQHF. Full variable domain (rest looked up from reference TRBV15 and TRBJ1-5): DAMVIQNPRYQVTQFGKPVTLSCSQTLNHNVMYWYQQKSSQAPKLLFHYYDKDFNNEADTPDNFQSRRPNTSFCFLDIRSPGLGDTAMYLCATSRDRGRNQPQHFGDGTRLSIL.

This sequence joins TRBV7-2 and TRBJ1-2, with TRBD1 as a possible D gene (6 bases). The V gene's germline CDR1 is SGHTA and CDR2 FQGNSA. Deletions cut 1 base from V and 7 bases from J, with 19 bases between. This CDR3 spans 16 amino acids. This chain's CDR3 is CASSLVGAGVAAGYTF. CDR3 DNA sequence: TGTGCCAGCAGCTTAGTTGGGGCAGGGGTTGCGGCTGGCTACACCTTC.

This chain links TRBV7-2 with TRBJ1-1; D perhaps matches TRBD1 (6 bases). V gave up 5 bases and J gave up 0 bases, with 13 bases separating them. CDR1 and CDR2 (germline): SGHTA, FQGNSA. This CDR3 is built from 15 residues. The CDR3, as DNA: TGTGCCAGCAGCCCGGACAGATTGATGAACACTGAAGCTTTCTTT. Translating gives CASSPDRLMNTEAFF. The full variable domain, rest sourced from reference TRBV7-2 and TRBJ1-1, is GAGVSQSPSNKVTEKGKDVELRCDPISGHTALYWYRQSLGQGLEFLIYFQGNSAPDKSGLPSDRFSAERTGGSVSTLTIQRTQQEDSAVYLCASSPDRLMNTEAFFGQGTRLTVV.

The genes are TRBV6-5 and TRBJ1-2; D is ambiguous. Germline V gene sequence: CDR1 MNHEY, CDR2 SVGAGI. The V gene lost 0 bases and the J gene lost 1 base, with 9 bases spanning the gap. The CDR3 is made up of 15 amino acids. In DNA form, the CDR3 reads TGTGCCAGCAGTTACTCAGGACTCTTTAACTATGGCTACACCTTC. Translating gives CASSYSGLFNYGYTF.

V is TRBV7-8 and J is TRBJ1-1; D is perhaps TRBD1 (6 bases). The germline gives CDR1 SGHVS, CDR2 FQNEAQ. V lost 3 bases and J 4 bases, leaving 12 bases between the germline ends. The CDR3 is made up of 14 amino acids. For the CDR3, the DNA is TGTGCCAGCAGCTTCCTCCAGGGGACCACTGAAGCTTTCTTT. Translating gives CASSFLQGTTEAFF. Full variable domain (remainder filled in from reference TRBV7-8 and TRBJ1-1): GAGVSQSPRYKVAKRGQDVALRCDPISGHVSLFWYQQALGQGPEFLTYFQNEAQLDKSGLPSDRFFAERPEGSVSTLKIQRTQQEDSAVYLCASSFLQGTTEAFFGQGTRLTVV.

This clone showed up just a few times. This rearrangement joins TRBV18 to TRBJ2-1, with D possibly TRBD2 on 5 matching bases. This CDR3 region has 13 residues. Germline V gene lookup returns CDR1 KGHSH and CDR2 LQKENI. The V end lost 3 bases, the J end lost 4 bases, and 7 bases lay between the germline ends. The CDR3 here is CASSPGGYNEQFF. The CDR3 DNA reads TGTGCCAGCTCACCCGGCGGGTACAATGAGCAGTTCTTC.

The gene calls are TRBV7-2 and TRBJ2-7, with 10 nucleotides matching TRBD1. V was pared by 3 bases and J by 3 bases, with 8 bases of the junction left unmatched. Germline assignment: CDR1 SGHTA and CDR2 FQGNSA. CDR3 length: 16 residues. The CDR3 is CASSFDGTGVGYEQYF. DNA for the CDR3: TGTGCCAGCAGCTTCGACGGGACAGGGGTAGGCTACGAGCAGTACTTC.

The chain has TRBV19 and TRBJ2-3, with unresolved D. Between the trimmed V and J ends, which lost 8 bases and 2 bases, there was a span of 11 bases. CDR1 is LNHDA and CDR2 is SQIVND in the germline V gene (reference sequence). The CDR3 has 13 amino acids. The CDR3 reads CASAKLNTDTQYF. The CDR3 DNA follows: TGTGCCAGTGCCAAGCTAAACACAGATACGCAGTATTTT.

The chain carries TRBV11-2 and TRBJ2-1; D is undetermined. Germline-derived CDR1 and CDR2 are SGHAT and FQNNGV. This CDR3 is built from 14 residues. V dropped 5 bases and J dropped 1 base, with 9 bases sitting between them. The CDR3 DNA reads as TGTGCCAGCAGCCCGGGTGGATCCTACAATGAGCAGTTCTTC. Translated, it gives CASSPGGSYNEQFF.

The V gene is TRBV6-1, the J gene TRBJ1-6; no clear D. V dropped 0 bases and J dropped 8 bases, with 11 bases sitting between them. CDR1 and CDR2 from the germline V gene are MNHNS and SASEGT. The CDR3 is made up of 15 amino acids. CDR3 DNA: TGTGCCAGCAGTGAAGCGGGAGGAGAGTATTCACCCCTCCACTTT. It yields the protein CASSEAGGEYSPLHF.

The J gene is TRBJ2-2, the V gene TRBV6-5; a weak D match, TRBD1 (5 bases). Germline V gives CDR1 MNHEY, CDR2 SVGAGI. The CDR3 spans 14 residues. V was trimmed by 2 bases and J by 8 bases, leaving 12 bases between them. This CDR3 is CASSYRQLVGELFF. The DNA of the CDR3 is TGTGCCAGCAGTTACAGACAGCTCGTGGGGGAGCTGTTTTTT.

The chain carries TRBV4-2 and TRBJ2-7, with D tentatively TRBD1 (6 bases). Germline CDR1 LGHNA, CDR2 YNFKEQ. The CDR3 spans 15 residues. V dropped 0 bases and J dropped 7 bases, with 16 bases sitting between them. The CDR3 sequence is CASSQDAQGIWEQYF. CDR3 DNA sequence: TGTGCCAGCAGCCAAGATGCACAGGGAATCTGGGAGCAGTACTTC.

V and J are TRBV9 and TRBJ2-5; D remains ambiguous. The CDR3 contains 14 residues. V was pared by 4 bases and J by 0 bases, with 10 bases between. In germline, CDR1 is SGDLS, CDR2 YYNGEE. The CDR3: CASSPEADQETQYF. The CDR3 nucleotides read TGTGCCAGCAGCCCCGAGGCGGACCAAGAGACCCAGTACTTC.

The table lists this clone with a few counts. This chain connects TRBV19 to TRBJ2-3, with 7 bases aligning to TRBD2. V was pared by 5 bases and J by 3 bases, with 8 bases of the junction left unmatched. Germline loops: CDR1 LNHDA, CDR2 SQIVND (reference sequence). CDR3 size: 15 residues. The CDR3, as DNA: TGTGCCAGTAGTCCCCGACTAGCAATGACAGATACGCAGTATTTT. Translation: CASSPRLAMTDTQYF. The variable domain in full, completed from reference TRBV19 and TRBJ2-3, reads DGGITQSPKYLFRKEGQNVTLSCEQNLNHDAMYWYRQDPGQGLRLIYYSQIVNDFQKGDIAEGYSVSREKKESFPLTVTSAQKNPTAFYLCASSPRLAMTDTQYFGPGTRLTVL.

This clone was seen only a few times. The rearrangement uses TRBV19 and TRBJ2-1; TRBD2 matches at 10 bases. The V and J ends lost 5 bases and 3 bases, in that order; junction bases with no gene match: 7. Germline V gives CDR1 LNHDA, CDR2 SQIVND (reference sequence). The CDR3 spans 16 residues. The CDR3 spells CASSPRTSGNYNEQFF. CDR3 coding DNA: TGTGCCAGTAGTCCGAGGACTAGCGGAAACTACAATGAGCAGTTCTTC.

The CDR3 DNA follows: TGTGCCAGCAGGGACAGGGGGTTCACTGAAGCTTTCTTT. Translated: CASRDRGFTEAFF. The chain carries TRBV27 and TRBJ1-1, with TRBD1 matching over 10 bases. The trim removed 6 bases at V and 4 bases at J, leaving 2 bases unmatched. The germline CDR1 and CDR2 sequences are MNHEY and SMNVEV (reference sequence). This CDR3 spans 13 amino acids.

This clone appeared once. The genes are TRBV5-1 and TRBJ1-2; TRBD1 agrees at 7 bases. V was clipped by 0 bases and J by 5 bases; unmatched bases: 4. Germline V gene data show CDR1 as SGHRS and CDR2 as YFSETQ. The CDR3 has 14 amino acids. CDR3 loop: CASSLDPGGYGYTF. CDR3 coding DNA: TGCGCCAGCAGCTTGGATCCAGGGGGGTATGGCTACACCTTC. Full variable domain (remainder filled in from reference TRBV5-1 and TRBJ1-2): KAGVTQTPRYLIKTRGQQVTLSCSPISGHRSVSWYQQTPGQGLQFLFEYFSETQRNKGNFPGRFSGRQFSNSRSEMNVSTLELGDSALYLCASSLDPGGYGYTFGSGTRLTVV.

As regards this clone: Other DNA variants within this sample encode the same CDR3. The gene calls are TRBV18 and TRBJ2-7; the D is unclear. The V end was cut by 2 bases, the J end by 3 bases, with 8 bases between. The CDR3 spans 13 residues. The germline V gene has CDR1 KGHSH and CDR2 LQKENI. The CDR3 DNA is TGTGCCAGCTCACCAGGGCTCGACTACGAGCAGTACTTC. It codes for CASSPGLDYEQYF.